This section outlines one T cell receptor beta chain sequence together with its context. Its antigen remains unknown. The data were obtained in a study of shared clonotypes between healthy human individuals. Points from the study as a whole: Estimated clonotype richness was generally higher in naive than memory subsets. A reduction in generation probabilities was seen for non-shared clonotypes relative to those shared by all four donors.

V was shortened by 3 bases and J by 3 bases, with 13 bases between the two germline ends. The CDR3 length is 14 residues. Germline CDR1 SGHRS, CDR2 YFSETQ. Clones were read by immunoSEQ multiplex PCR, and TCRdb kept only the in-frame ones, dropping some. The sample includes roughly 1 million clones, 65% to 75% of them seen just once. The material sequenced was memory CD4+ T cells sorted from blood. Subset of the sample: CD45RA-negative fraction. The receptor comes from a man aged 18-30 years in good health. The chain employs TRBV5-1 and TRBJ2-7; the D gene is possibly TRBD1 (6 bases). The chain's CDR3 is CASSWGDRNYEQYF. The CDR3, as DNA: TGCGCCAGCAGCTGGGGAGACAGGAACTACGAGCAGTACTTC.